This is a list of T cell receptor beta chains from one sample in a study of OX40 agonist ivuxolimab in advanced cancers. Some clones are missing from TCRdb's copy, which holds only in-frame ones; the method was immunoSEQ multiplex PCR. The repertoire holds tens of thousands of clones, with 77% as singletons. The starting material was CD4+ or CD8+ T cells sorted from blood, obtained in a trial of the OX40 agonist ivuxolimab. These receptor sequences come from an adult with an advanced solid tumor such as melanoma, head and neck, liver or kidney cancer. CDR3s include the opening cysteine and the closing phenylalanine or tryptophan. D genes are given only for firm matches. Expanded clones are given a class, and other clones once, few, many or no size at all.

clone_size d_call j_call v_call cdr3_nt cdr3_aa
NA NA TRBJ1-2 TRBV27 TGTGCCAGCAGTTTATACGGGGATGGTGGCTACACCTTC CASSLYGDGGYTF
few NA TRBJ2-5 TRBV29-1 TGCAGCGTGGAAAGAGGGGGTGCTAGTGTGGAGACCCAGTACTTC CSVERGGASVETQYF
NA TRBD2 TRBJ2-1 TRBV7-9 TGTGCCAGCAGTTCTACTAGCGGAGCCTACAATGAGCAGTTCTTC CASSSTSGAYNEQFF
NA TRBD1 TRBJ2-1 TRBV10-3 TGTGCCATCAGTGCCAGGGACAGGGAGAAAGACAATGAGCAGTTCTTC CAISARDREKDNEQFF
NA NA TRBJ1-5 TRBV6-5 TGTGCCAGCAGTTACGGCGGAGAGCCCCAGCATTTT CASSYGGEPQHF
NA NA TRBJ1-3 TRBV20-1 TGCAGGGCAGACACTGGAAACACCATATATTTT CRADTGNTIYF
few NA TRBJ2-7 TRBV7-2 TGTGCCAGCAGCAACCTCAGGAGCTCCTACGAGCAGTACTTC CASSNLRSSYEQYF
NA NA TRBJ2-7 TRBV6-6 TGTGCCAGTCGGGACATGTCCTACGAGCAGTACTTC CASRDMSYEQYF
NA TRBD1 TRBJ2-3 TRBV5-5 TGTGCCAGCAGCTTGGGGACAGGGGGAGATACGCAGTATTTT CASSLGTGGDTQYF
medium-sized NA TRBJ1-2 TRBV5-8 TGTGCCAGCAGCTTTCTGAGCTATGGCTACACCTTC CASSFLSYGYTF
NA NA TRBJ1-5 TRBV5-1 TGCGCCAGCAGCTTGGACCCCTGGCAGGGGAAGGTAGAGCAGCCCCAGCATTTT CASSLDPWQGKVEQPQHF
NA NA TRBJ1-3 TRBV18 TGTGCCAGCTCGTCGGACGGCCCGGGGGGAAACACCATATATTTT CASSSDGPGGNTIYF
NA TRBD1 TRBJ1-1 TRBV7-2 TGTGCCAGCGGTACCGGGACAGGGTTTATGACTGAAGCTTTCTTT CASGTGTGFMTEAFF
NA NA TRBJ2-7 TRBV11-2 TGTGCCAGAGAGGGGATAGGCTTCTACGAGCAGTACTTC CAREGIGFYEQYF
NA NA TRBJ2-1 TRBV5-1 TGCGCCAGCAGCCTTGACAGCTACAATGAGCAGTTCTTC CASSLDSYNEQFF
NA TRBD1 TRBJ2-3 TRBV4-2 TGTGCCAGCAGCCCTGAGGGGGCTGACACAGATACGCAGTATTTT CASSPEGADTDTQYF
NA TRBD2 TRBJ2-5 TRBV13 TGTGCCAGCAGCTTAGGCCCGTCTAGCGGGTTTTCGGGAGAGACCCAGTACTTC CASSLGPSSGFSGETQYF
NA TRBD1 TRBJ1-2 TRBV7-2 TGTGCCAGCAGCCGTCAGGGGGGGAAGTATGGCTACACCTTC CASSRQGGKYGYTF
few NA TRBJ2-2 TRBV5-4 TGTGCCAGCAGCTGGGAACACACCGGGGAGCTGTTTTTT CASSWEHTGELFF
NA NA TRBJ2-5 TRBV7-3 TGTGCCAGCAGCTTCGGAGGGGCGGTGGGGGAGACCCAGTACTTC CASSFGGAVGETQYF
NA NA TRBJ2-7 TRBV29-1 TGCAGCGTTGCGAGGACAACCCGAGCCTACGAGCAGTACTTC CSVARTTRAYEQYF
few NA TRBJ2-2 TRBV5-1 TGCGCCAGCGGCGCGCCCACCGGGGAGCTGTTTTTT CASGAPTGELFF
few NA TRBJ2-7 TRBV5-5 TGTGCCAGCAGCTTGTGGGACTGGTACTACGAGCAGTACTTC CASSLWDWYYEQYF